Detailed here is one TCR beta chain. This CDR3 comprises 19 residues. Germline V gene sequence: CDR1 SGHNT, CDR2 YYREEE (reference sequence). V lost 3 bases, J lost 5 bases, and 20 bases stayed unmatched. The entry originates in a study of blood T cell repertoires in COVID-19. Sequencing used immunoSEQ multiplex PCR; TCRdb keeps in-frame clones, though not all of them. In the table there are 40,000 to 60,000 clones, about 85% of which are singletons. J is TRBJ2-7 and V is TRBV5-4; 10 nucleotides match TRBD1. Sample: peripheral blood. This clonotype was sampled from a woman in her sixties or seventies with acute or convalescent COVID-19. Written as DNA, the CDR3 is TGTGCCAGCAGCTGCAAAAGCGGACAGGGGGGACAAATCTACGACGAGCAGTACTTC. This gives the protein CASSCKSGQGGQIYDEQYF.